Shown below are 15 T cell receptor beta chains from a single sample sequenced in a study of metastatic and nonmetastatic thyroid tumors. TCRdb used MiXCR to call clones anew from the PCR reads. The sample comprises 31,000 or so clones, roughly 30% of which are singletons, and over 25% rests with the top ten. Thyroid surgery was performed in patients who had received no treatment beforehand. The sequencing input was blood. Every receptor here comes from a female donor with papillary thyroid cancer or a benign thyroid nodule (not recorded which). Some clones in this sample may be carry-over from other donors' samples.

The V call is TRBV4-3, the J call TRBJ2-1; D gene uncertain. With 2 bases removed from V and 2 bases from J, the gap between germline ends came to 4 bases. This CDR3 has 13 residues. Germline assignment: CDR1 LGHNA and CDR2 YSLEER. DNA for the CDR3: TGCGCCAGCAGCCAACTCCCCTACAATGAGCAGTTCTTC. It translates to CASSQLPYNEQFF.

The chain links TRBV20-1 to TRBJ2-7; D possibly corresponds to TRBD2 (5 bases). The CDR3 runs to 14 residues. From germline, CDR1 is DFQATT and CDR2 SNEGSKA (reference sequence). V shed 0 bases and J shed 3 bases, with 12 bases lying between them. The CDR3 protein is CSARDGEGIYEQYF. The CDR3 DNA reads TGCAGTGCTAGAGATGGAGAGGGTATCTACGAGCAGTACTTC.

Judged by abundance, this clone is medium-sized. The V call is TRBV6-1, the J call TRBJ2-1; no clear D. The CDR3 extends over 13 amino acids. Germline lookup yields CDR1 MNHNS and CDR2 SASEGT. Trimming took off 3 bases at V and 8 bases at J, with 11 bases between the two ends. The CDR3 sequence: CASSDLLIHEQFF. CDR3 bases: TGTGCCAGCAGTGACCTTCTTATTCATGAGCAGTTCTTC.

Relative to its sample, this clone is medium-sized. The rearrangement links TRBV6-2 or TRBV6-3 to TRBJ2-1; 9 bases line up with TRBD2. V shed 6 bases and J 6 bases; nucleotides not matched to a gene: 9. There are 15 residues in the CDR3. The V gene's germline CDR1 is MNHEY and CDR2 SVGEGT. This chain's CDR3 is CASRPSGAFSNEQFF. Written as DNA, the CDR3 is TGTGCCAGCAGGCCTAGCGGGGCCTTTAGCAATGAGCAGTTCTTC.

J is TRBJ2-7 and V is TRBV20-1, with 12 bases aligning to TRBD1. Germline V gene lookup returns CDR1 DFQATT and CDR2 SNEGSKA (reference sequence). The CDR3 length is 15 residues. V lost 5 bases and J lost 7; bases outside the gene matches: 12. CDR3 in DNA: TGCAGTGCTCCCACCCCGGGACAGGGGGCAAGGGAGCAGTACTTC. It specifies CSAPTPGQGAREQYF.

By share of the sample, this clone is medium-sized. Mismatch with germline at one junction end may stem from a read error. The rearrangement uses TRBV24-1 and TRBJ2-7; D unresolved. Germline lookup yields CDR1 KGHDR and CDR2 SFDVKD. There are 13 residues in the CDR3. The CDR3 sequence is CATSDANRYGQYF. Written as DNA, the CDR3 is TGTGCCACCAGTGACGCCAACCGGTACGGGCAGTACTTC.

This clone has at least ten counts. The V and J genes are TRBV20-1 and TRBJ2-4, with D possibly being TRBD1 or TRBD2 (6 bases each). This CDR3 comprises 15 residues. With 4 bases removed from V and 2 bases from J, the gap between germline ends came to 15 bases. CDR1 and CDR2 (germline): DFQATT, SNEGSKA (reference sequence). The DNA for the CDR3 is TGCAGTGCTATCAGGAGGGGGTCCTCCAAAAACATTCAGTACTTC. Amino acid sequence: CSAIRRGSSKNIQYF.

This clone was recorded many times. This chain uses TRBV10-2 with TRBJ2-7; 8 positions agree with TRBD1. This CDR3 is 14 amino acids long. The V gene end was trimmed by 6 bases and the J gene end by 5 bases; junction bases not matched to a gene: 9. From germline, CDR1 is WSHSY and CDR2 SAAADI. CDR3 sequence reads: CASREIDRGDEQYF. CDR3 nucleotides: TGCGCCAGCAGAGAGATTGACAGGGGCGACGAGCAGTACTTC.

This sequence joins TRBV28 and TRBJ2-5, with 7 bases identical to TRBD1. The CDR3 extends over 13 amino acids. The V segment lost 5 bases and the J segment 4 bases; nucleotides outside the gene matches: 4. Germline CDR1 is MDHEN and CDR2 is SYDVKM. CDR3 residues: CASSNYRGETQYF. In nucleotides, the CDR3 is TGTGCCAGCAGTAACTACAGGGGAGAGACCCAGTACTTC.

The sample holds a few counts of this clone. V usage is TRBV27 and J usage is TRBJ2-3, with D perhaps assigned TRBD1 or TRBD2 (6 bases each). Per the germline V gene, CDR1 is MNHEY and CDR2 is SMNVEV (reference sequence). The CDR3 extends over 15 amino acids. Trimming shortened V by 5 bases and J by 4 bases, and 16 bases separated the two germline ends. The CDR3 loop is CASSRNREVSDTQYF. The CDR3 DNA is TGTGCCAGCAGTCGGAACAGGGAGGTTTCAGATACGCAGTATTTT.

This clone was recorded a few times. The chain recombines TRBV6-2 or TRBV6-3 with TRBJ2-7; perhaps TRBD2 as D (6 bases). CDR1 is MNHEY, CDR2 SVGEGT, per germline. The CDR3 is 16 residues long. V was pared by 2 bases and J by 0 bases, with 14 bases between. The CDR3 nucleotides are TGTGCCAGCAGTTACGGAGGGACGGATATCTCCTACGAGCAGTACTTC. Its translation is CASSYGGTDISYEQYF.

This chain joins TRBV19 and TRBJ2-1; 7 bases map to TRBD2. Per the germline V gene, CDR1 is LNHDA and CDR2 is SQIVND (reference sequence). There are 15 residues in the CDR3. The J segment lost 7 bases and the V segment lost 1 base, leaving 7 bases of the junction unmatched. The chain's CDR3 is CASSIGTSEENEQFF. DNA for the CDR3: TGTGCCAGTAGTATAGGTACTAGCGAGGAAAATGAGCAGTTCTTC.

This clone was seen more than once but under ten times. The gene calls are TRBV6-1 and TRBJ2-2; D perhaps matches TRBD2 (6 bases). Per germline, CDR1 MNHNS and CDR2 SASEGT. This CDR3 region has 15 residues. V was clipped by 7 bases and J by 5 bases, with 17 bases between them. The CDR3 DNA sequence: TGTGCCAGCACCAGAGCCCCGGGGAGGACCGGGGAGCTGTTTTTT. Its translation: CASTRAPGRTGELFF.

The chain links TRBV11-3 to TRBJ2-1, with TRBD2 matching over 8 bases. The CDR3 spans 12 residues. Losses at the gene ends were 1 base for V and 14 bases for J; bases not matched to a gene: 4. Germline-derived CDR1 and CDR2 are SGHNT and YENEEA. The CDR3 protein is CASSLGAGEEFF. In nucleotides, the CDR3 is TGTGCCAGCAGCTTAGGAGCGGGAGAGGAGTTCTTC.

The sample holds many counts of this clone. V is TRBV6-5 and J is TRBJ2-7; 9 nucleotides agree with TRBD1. CDR3 length: 15 amino acids. J was trimmed by 5 bases and V by 0 bases; bases with no gene match: 5. Germline CDR1 reads MNHEY; CDR2 reads SVGAGI. CDR3 sequence (DNA): TGTGCCAGCAGTTACTCTCGGACAGGGGTACACGAGCAGTACTTC. Protein: CASSYSRTGVHEQYF.